These 24 T cell receptor beta chains originate from one sample sequenced in a study of T cell responses to AZD1222 COVID-19 vaccine. Assay used: immunoSEQ multiplex PCR; TCRdb lists only in-frame clones, some missing. The data hold around 100,000 clones, with around 87% observed a single time. The specimen was peripheral blood, collected on day 0 of AZD1222 vaccination. These receptors were obtained from an adult in good health.

This chain links TRBV12-3 or TRBV12-4 with TRBJ1-1, with D uncertain. The V gene lost 4 bases and the J gene lost 5 bases, with 5 bases spanning the gap. This CDR3 contains 11 residues. CDR3 residues: CASSSGTEAFF. In nucleotides, the CDR3 is TGTGCCAGCAGTTCGGGGACTGAAGCTTTCTTT.

The J gene is TRBJ1-5, the V gene TRBV5-1; D is uncertain. Germline CDR1 is SGHRS and CDR2 is YFSETQ. The V end lost 3 bases, the J end lost 8 bases, and 12 bases lay between the germline ends. This CDR3 contains 13 residues. The CDR3 DNA reads TGCGCCAGCAGCTACGGACCGGGTGAGCCCCAGCATTTT. It specifies CASSYGPGEPQHF.

The genes are TRBV10-3 and TRBJ1-1, with 10 bases identical to TRBD1. The V gene's germline CDR1 is ENHRY and CDR2 SYGVKD. With 6 bases clipped from V and 5 bases from J, the junction kept 9 bases outside the gene matches. The length of the CDR3 is 15 residues. CDR3 residues: CAIRQTGGDWTEAFF. CDR3 coding DNA: TGTGCCATCAGGCAGACAGGGGGCGACTGGACTGAAGCTTTCTTT.

The rearrangement joins TRBV5-4 to TRBJ1-2; 8 bases agree with TRBD1. CDR1 and CDR2 from the germline V gene are SGHNT and YYREEE (reference sequence). This CDR3 is 15 amino acids long. V was clipped by 4 bases and J by 5 bases; unmatched bases: 10. Here the CDR3 reads CASSKQDRVNYGYTF. CDR3 sequence (DNA): TGTGCCAGCAGCAAGCAGGACAGGGTCAATTATGGCTACACCTTC.

This clone has more than one count but fewer than ten. Other DNA sequences of this sample code for an identical CDR3. The chain joins TRBV7-3 to TRBJ2-3; 10 bases map to TRBD2. CDR3 length equals 15 residues. The V gene end was trimmed by 2 bases and the J gene end by 6 bases; junction bases not matched to a gene: 5. CDR1 and CDR2 (germline): SGHTA, FQGTGA. The CDR3 sequence: CASSLGGSGGDTQYF. As DNA, the CDR3 is TGTGCCAGCAGCTTAGGTGGTAGCGGGGGGGATACGCAGTATTTT.

This clone was counted a single time. The chain carries TRBV2 and TRBJ1-2, with D possibly being TRBD1 (5 bases). V gave up 7 bases and J gave up 6 bases, with 15 bases separating them. The CDR3 is made up of 13 amino acids. The V gene's germline CDR1 is SNHLY and CDR2 FYNNEI. The CDR3 DNA reads TGTGCCAGCACCCCGACCGGGGGGAATGGCTACACCTTC. It encodes CASTPTGGNGYTF.

CDR3 residues: CASSSGPHEQFF. Written as DNA, the CDR3 is TGCGCCAGCAGTTCGGGCCCCCATGAGCAGTTCTTC. The rearrangement joins TRBV5-1 to TRBJ2-1; D is uncertain. Germline V CDR1 and CDR2: SGHRS, YFSETQ. The CDR3 is 12 amino acids. Trimming cost V 5 bases and J 8 bases, with 11 bases left between them.

The V call is TRBV10-3, the J call TRBJ1-6; 7 bases line up with TRBD1. Trimming at V came to 6 bases and at J to 7 bases, leaving 6 bases not matched to a gene. This CDR3 region has 14 residues. Looked up from germline, CDR1 is ENHRY and CDR2 is SYGVKD. CDR3 sequence: CAISVDRRNSPLHF. The CDR3 nucleotides read TGTGCCATCAGCGTGGACAGGAGGAATTCACCCCTCCACTTT.

The chain links TRBV5-1 to TRBJ2-1, with 7 bases aligning to TRBD1. The CDR3 consists of 17 residues. The V gene's germline CDR1 is SGHRS and CDR2 YFSETQ. With 2 bases clipped from V and 4 bases from J, the junction kept 12 bases outside the gene matches. CDR3 DNA sequence: TGCGCCAGCAGCTTACAATCGCCGGGACAGATATACAATGAGCAGTTCTTC. Its translation is CASSLQSPGQIYNEQFF.

The chain has TRBV7-9 and TRBJ1-2; D might be TRBD1 (5 bases). Germline assignment: CDR1 SEHNR and CDR2 FQNEAQ (reference sequence). The V gene lost 5 bases and the J gene lost 4 bases, with 11 bases spanning the gap. This CDR3 comprises 13 residues. The CDR3 nucleotides are TGTGCCAGCAGCCCCGGGGCGTCCTATGGCTACACCTTC. Translated: CASSPGASYGYTF. The full variable domain, completed using reference TRBV7-9 and TRBJ1-2, is DTGVSQNPRHKITKRGQNVTFRCDPISEHNRLYWYRQTLGQGPEFLTYFQNEAQLEKSRLLSDRFSAERPKGSFSTLEIQRTEQGDSAMYLCASSPGASYGYTFGSGTRLTVV.

CDR3 DNA sequence: TGTGCCAGCAGTTGGCTAGCGGTTAACAATGAGCAGTTCTTC. This sequence encodes CASSWLAVNNEQFF. The chain is built from TRBV27 and TRBJ2-1, with 7 bases identical to TRBD2. Germline values: CDR1 MNHEY, CDR2 SMNVEV (reference sequence). J gave up 5 bases and V 4 bases, and 5 bases lay outside the gene matches. The CDR3 length is 14 residues.

The count of this clone is one. This chain joins TRBV27 and TRBJ1-2; weak D call: TRBD1 (6 bases). The germline V gene has CDR1 MNHEY and CDR2 SMNVEV (reference sequence). The V and J ends lost 6 bases and 2 bases respectively, with 13 bases between them. The CDR3 has 14 residues. The CDR3 nucleotides are TGTGCCAGCAGGGATAGGACAGCAAACTATGGCTACACCTTC. It specifies CASRDRTANYGYTF.

The chain links TRBV6-2 or TRBV6-3 to TRBJ2-7, with 7 bases aligning to TRBD1. Per the germline V gene, CDR1 is MNHEY and CDR2 is SVGEGT. CDR3 length equals 14 residues. J lost 1 base, V lost 5 bases, and 5 bases had no gene match. For the CDR3, the DNA is TGTGCCAGCAGTGATGACAGGGATTCCTACGAGCAGTACTTC. It is translated as CASSDDRDSYEQYF.

The J gene is TRBJ1-5, the V gene TRBV6-5, with TRBD1 as a possible D gene (6 bases). The CDR3 runs to 14 residues. Germline CDR1 reads MNHEY; CDR2 reads SVGAGI. The V and J ends lost 7 bases and 9 bases respectively, with 19 bases between them. The CDR3 DNA sequence: TGTGCCAGCATCTTCCGGGACAAAGGAATGCCCCAGCATTTT. Encoded protein: CASIFRDKGMPQHF.

The genes are TRBV5-6 and TRBJ1-2, with D maybe TRBD1 (5 bases). V was clipped by 0 bases and J by 8 bases, with 8 bases between them. Germline loops: CDR1 SGHDT, CDR2 YYEEEE. This CDR3 has 12 residues. CDR3 sequence reads: CASSLAGDGYTF. For the CDR3, the DNA is TGTGCCAGCAGCTTGGCGGGGGACGGCTACACCTTC. The whole variable domain, filled in from reference TRBV5-6 and TRBJ1-2, reads DAGVTQSPTHLIKTRGQQVTLRCSPKSGHDTVSWYQQALGQGPQFIFQYYEEEERQRGNFPDRFSGHQFPNYSSELNVNALLLGDSALYLCASSLAGDGYTFGSGTRLTVV.

A few counts support this clone. This chain uses TRBV12-3 or TRBV12-4 with TRBJ1-1, with D unclear. The CDR3 covers 12 residues. V lost 5 bases, J lost 3 bases, and 7 bases lay in between. CDR3 sequence (DNA): TGTGCCAGCAGTAACCGGGACACTGAAGCTTTCTTT. Translation: CASSNRDTEAFF.

V usage is TRBV2 and J usage is TRBJ1-2; D is possibly TRBD1 (5 bases). The V end was cut by 6 bases, the J end by 6 bases, with 11 bases between. The CDR3 extends over 12 amino acids. Looked up from germline, CDR1 is SNHLY and CDR2 is FYNNEI. CDR3 nucleotide sequence: TGTGCCAGCAGCAATAAGGGGCATGGCTACACCTTC. Amino acids: CASSNKGHGYTF.

There are a few counts of this clone. The chain couples TRBV5-1 to TRBJ2-7; perhaps TRBD1 as D (5 bases). The germline gives CDR1 SGHRS, CDR2 YFSETQ. CDR3 length equals 13 residues. V shed 2 bases and J shed 3 bases, with 9 bases lying between them. This CDR3 is CASSFDSIYEQYF. DNA of the CDR3: TGCGCCAGCAGCTTTGACAGTATCTACGAGCAGTACTTC.

The chain uses TRBV5-5 and TRBJ2-7, with TRBD2 matching 11 bases. The germline CDR1 and CDR2 sequences are SGHKS and YYEKEE (reference sequence). The CDR3 is made up of 17 amino acids. V was clipped by 1 base and J by 1 base; unmatched bases: 7. The CDR3 bases are TGTGCCAGCAGCTTGAGGCTAGCGGGAGGATCTTCCTACGAGCAGTACTTC. This translates into CASSLRLAGGSSYEQYF.

This chain connects TRBV4-1 to TRBJ1-4; unclear D gene. The germline gives CDR1 MGHRA, CDR2 YSYEKL. There are 18 residues in the CDR3. The V end was cut by 0 bases, the J end by 0 bases, with 14 bases between. CDR3: CASSQDPAWSSTNEKLFF. Here the CDR3 DNA reads TGCGCCAGCAGCCAAGATCCCGCCTGGAGCTCAACTAATGAAAAACTGTTTTTT.

V and J are TRBV2 and TRBJ1-1; D not resolved. This CDR3 comprises 14 residues. The germline V gene encodes CDR1 SNHLY and CDR2 FYNNEI. Trimming cost V 7 bases and J 1 base, with 13 bases left between them. The CDR3 DNA follows: TGTGCCAGCAAGGCCCCTCCGCCGAACACTGAAGCTTTCTTT. Its protein product is CASKAPPPNTEAFF.

This clone was seen once. The chain employs TRBV3-1 (or the pseudogene TRBV3-2) and TRBJ1-2; D is possibly TRBD1 (5 bases). This CDR3 is 13 amino acids long. Trimming stripped 4 bases from V and 4 bases from J, with 10 bases between. In germline, CDR1 is LGHDT, CDR2 YNNKEL (reference sequence). The CDR3 loop reads CASSRGSLYGYTF. In DNA form, the CDR3 reads TGTGCCAGCAGCCGGGGCAGTCTCTATGGCTACACCTTC.

J is TRBJ1-2 and V is TRBV21-1. TRBV21-1 is tagged as a pseudogene. The CDR3 contains 17 residues. As DNA, the CDR3 is TGTGCCAGCAGCAACATTCAAGGGTTGGAATTTCACTATGGCTACACCTTC. Protein product: CASSNIQGLEFHYGYTF.

This clone was recorded a few times. This rearrangement joins TRBV25-1 to TRBJ1-6; D gene uncertain. This CDR3 region has 14 residues. Germline CDR1 MGHDK, CDR2 SYGVNS. V lost 3 bases, J lost 8 bases, and 11 bases lay in between. In nucleotides, the CDR3 is TGTGCCAGCAGTGACGGGTTTAGGGATTCACCCCTCCACTTT. It codes for CASSDGFRDSPLHF.